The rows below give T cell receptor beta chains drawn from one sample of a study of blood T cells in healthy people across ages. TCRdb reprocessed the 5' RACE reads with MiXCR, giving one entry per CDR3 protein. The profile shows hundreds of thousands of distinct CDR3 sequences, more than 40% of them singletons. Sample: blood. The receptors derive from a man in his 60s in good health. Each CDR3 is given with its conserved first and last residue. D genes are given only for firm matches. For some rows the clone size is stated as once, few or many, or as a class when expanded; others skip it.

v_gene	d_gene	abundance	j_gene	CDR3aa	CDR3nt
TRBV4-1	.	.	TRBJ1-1	CASSQEGFTEAFF	TGCGCCAGCAGCCAAGAGGGTTTCACTGAAGCTTTCTTT
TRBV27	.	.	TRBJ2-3	CASSFFRRSTDTQYF	TGTGCCAGCAGTTTCTTTAGAAGAAGTACGGATACGCAGTATTTT
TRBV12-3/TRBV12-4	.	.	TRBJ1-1	CASSIELGRMNTEAFF	TGTGCCAGCAGTATCGAGCTGGGACGGATGAACACTGAAGCTTTCTTT
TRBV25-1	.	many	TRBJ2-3	CASSPQGGGTDTQYF	TGTGCCAGCAGCCCTCAGGGGGGGGGCACAGATACGCAGTATTTT
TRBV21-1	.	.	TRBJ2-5	CASPGRPKKETQYF	TGTGCCAGCCCAGGTCGCCCGAAGAAGGAGACCCAGTACTTC
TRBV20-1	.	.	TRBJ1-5	CSARRGYSSNQPQHF	TGCAGTGCTAGGAGGGGTTACTCTAGCAATCAGCCCCAGCATTTT
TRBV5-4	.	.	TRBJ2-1	CTSSLRGGSYEQFF	TGTACCAGCAGCTTGAGGGGGGGCTCATATGAGCAGTTCTTC
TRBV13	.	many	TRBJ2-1	CASSPWTVHKNEQFF	TGTGCCAGCAGCCCCTGGACGGTGCATAAAAATGAGCAGTTCTTC
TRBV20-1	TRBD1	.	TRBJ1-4	CSARWDRGNEKLFF	TGCAGTGCTAGATGGGACAGGGGGAATGAAAAACTGTTTTTT
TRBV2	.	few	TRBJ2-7	CASHAPETPSEQYF	TGTGCCAGCCATGCGCCTGAGACCCCAAGCGAGCAGTACTTC
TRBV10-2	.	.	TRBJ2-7	CASDSDLSYEQYF	TGCGCCAGCGACAGCGACCTCTCCTACGAGCAGTACTTC
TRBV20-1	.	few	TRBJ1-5	CSVGASNQPQHF	TGCAGTGTGGGGGCGAGCAATCAGCCCCAGCATTTT
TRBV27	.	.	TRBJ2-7	CASSLSRLASCEQYF	TGTGCCAGCAGTTTAAGTAGGCTAGCCTCCTGCGAGCAGTACTTC
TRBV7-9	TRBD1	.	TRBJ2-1	CASSPQGTGVEQFF	TGTGCCAGCAGCCCCCAGGGGACAGGGGTCGAGCAGTTCTTC
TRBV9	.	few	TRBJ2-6	CASSVNGWRDSTGANVLTF	TGTGCCAGCAGCGTAAATGGTTGGAGGGACAGCACTGGGGCCAACGTCCTGACTTTC
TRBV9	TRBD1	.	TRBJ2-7	CASSVAGTGVREQYF	TGTGCCAGCAGCGTAGCCGGGACAGGGGTTCGGGAGCAGTACTTC
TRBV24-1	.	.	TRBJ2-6	CATSDPTGFGANVLTF	TGTGCCACCAGTGATCCCACAGGGTTCGGGGCCAACGTCCTGACTTTC
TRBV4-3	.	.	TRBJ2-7	CASSQTTTIGSGEQYF	TGCGCCAGCAGCCAAACGACGACTATTGGTTCGGGCGAGCAGTACTTC
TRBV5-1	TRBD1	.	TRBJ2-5	CASSLGTGAIETQYF	TGCGCCAGCAGCTTGGGGACAGGGGCAATTGAGACCCAGTACTTC
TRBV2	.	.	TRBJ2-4	CASSGPTAELAKNIQYF	TGTGCCAGCAGTGGACCGACAGCCGAATTAGCCAAAAACATTCAGTACTTC
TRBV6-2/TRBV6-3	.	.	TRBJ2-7	CASSYSPGHLPYEQYF	TGTGCCAGCAGTTACTCGCCAGGGCATCTTCCCTACGAGCAGTACTTC
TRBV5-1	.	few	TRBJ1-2	CASSLVGETSYGYTF	TGCGCCAGCAGCTTGGTCGGCGAAACCTCCTATGGCTACACCTTC
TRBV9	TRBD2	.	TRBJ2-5	CASSIWGLDYNEQYF	TGTGCCAGCAGCATTTGGGGACTAGACTACAATGAGCAGTACTTC
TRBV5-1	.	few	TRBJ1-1	CASKGPSNTEAFF	TGCGCCAGCAAGGGACCTTCTAATACTGAAGCTTTCTTT
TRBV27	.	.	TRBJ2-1	CASSPSEGRGSYNEQFF	TGTGCCAGCAGTCCCTCCGAGGGACGAGGGTCCTACAATGAGCAGTTCTTC
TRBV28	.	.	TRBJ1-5	CASTGAYRNQPQHF	TGTGCCAGCACCGGGGCGTACCGCAATCAGCCCCAGCATTTT
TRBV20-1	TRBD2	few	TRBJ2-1	CSARVPGLGVYNEQFF	TGCAGTGCTAGAGTACCGGGACTAGGGGTATACAATGAGCAGTTCTTC
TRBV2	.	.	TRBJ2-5	CASRVRTQYF	TGTGCCAGCAGGGTCCGGACCCAGTACTTC
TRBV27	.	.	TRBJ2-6	CASSLIGLIVPGANVLTF	TGTGCCAGCAGTTTGATAGGGCTAATCGTGCCCGGGGCCAACGTCCTGACTTTC
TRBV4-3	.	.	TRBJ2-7	CASNQDYVPSYEQYF	TGCGCCAGCAACCAAGATTACGTACCTTCCTACGAGCAGTACTTC
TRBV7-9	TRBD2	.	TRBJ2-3	CASSSDSGPDTQYF	TGTGCCAGCAGCTCAGATAGCGGGCCAGATACGCAGTATTTT
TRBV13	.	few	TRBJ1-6	CASSTPTEGGDSPLHF	TGTGCCAGCAGCACCCCGACAGAAGGCGGGGATTCACCCCTCCACTTT
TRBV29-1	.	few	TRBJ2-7	CSYAGQNYEQYF	TGCAGCTATGCGGGACAAAACTACGAGCAGTACTTC
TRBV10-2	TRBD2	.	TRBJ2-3	CATMSGGATDTQYF	TGCGCCACCATGAGCGGGGGGGCCACAGATACGCAGTATTTT
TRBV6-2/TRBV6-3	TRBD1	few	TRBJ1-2	CASIRTGTGDGYTF	TGTGCCAGCATCAGAACCGGGACAGGGGATGGCTACACCTTC
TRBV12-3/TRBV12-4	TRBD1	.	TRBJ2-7	CASSSPGTGGPIYEQYF	TGTGCCAGCAGTTCCCCCGGGACAGGAGGGCCTATCTACGAGCAGTACTTC
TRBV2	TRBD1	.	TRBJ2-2	CASRPGTGRTGELFF	TGTGCCAGCAGACCCGGGACAGGCAGAACCGGGGAGCTGTTTTTT
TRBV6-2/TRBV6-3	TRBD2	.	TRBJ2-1	CASIAAGGDYNEQFF	TGTGCCAGCATAGCTGCGGGGGGCGATTACAATGAGCAGTTCTTC
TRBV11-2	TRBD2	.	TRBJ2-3	CASSLDAPGPGGRVNTQYF	TGTGCCAGCAGCTTAGACGCACCGGGACCGGGGGGGCGCGTTAATACGCAGTATTTT
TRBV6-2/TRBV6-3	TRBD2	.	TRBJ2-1	CASSTTRTSGYNEQFF	TGTGCCAGCAGTACCACTCGGACTAGCGGTTACAATGAGCAGTTCTTC
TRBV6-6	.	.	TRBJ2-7	CAAGLGAPWEQYF	TGTGCCGCAGGGCTAGGGGCCCCGTGGGAGCAGTACTTC
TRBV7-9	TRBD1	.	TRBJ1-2	CASSITPEGAGYTF	TGTGCCAGCAGCATTACTCCCGAGGGGGCTGGCTACACCTTC
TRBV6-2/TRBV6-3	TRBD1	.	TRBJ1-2	CASSRTGTQGYTF	TGTGCCAGCAGTCGGACAGGGACACAGGGCTACACCTTC
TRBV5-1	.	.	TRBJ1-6	CASSLWAGTDNSPLHF	TGCGCCAGCAGCTTGTGGGCAGGGACGGATAATTCACCCCTCCACTTT
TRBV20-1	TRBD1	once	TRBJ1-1	CSASRTGTTEAFF	TGCAGTGCTAGTCGGACAGGGACCACTGAAGCTTTCTTT
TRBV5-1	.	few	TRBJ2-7	CASSPNRDYEQYF	TGCGCCAGCAGCCCCAACAGGGACTACGAGCAGTACTTC